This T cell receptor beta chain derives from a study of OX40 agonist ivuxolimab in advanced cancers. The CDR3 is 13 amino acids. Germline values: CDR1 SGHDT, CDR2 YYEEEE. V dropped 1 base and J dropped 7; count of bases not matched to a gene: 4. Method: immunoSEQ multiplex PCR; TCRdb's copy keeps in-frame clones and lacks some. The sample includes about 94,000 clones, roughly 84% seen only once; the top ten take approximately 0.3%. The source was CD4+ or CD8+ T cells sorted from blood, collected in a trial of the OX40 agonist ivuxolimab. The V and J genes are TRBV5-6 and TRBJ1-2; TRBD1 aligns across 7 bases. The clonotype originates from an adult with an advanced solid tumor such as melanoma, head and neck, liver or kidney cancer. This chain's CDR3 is CASSLMAGGGYTF. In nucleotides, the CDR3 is TGTGCCAGCAGCTTGATGGCAGGGGGTGGCTACACCTTC. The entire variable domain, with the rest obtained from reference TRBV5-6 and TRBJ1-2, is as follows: DAGVTQSPTHLIKTRGQQVTLRCSPKSGHDTVSWYQQALGQGPQFIFQYYEEEERQRGNFPDRFSGHQFPNYSSELNVNALLLGDSALYLCASSLMAGGGYTFGSGTRLTVV.